The clone carrying this TCR beta chain has just a few counts. Its target is not known. These data are taken from a study of cytomegalovirus exposure and HLA in healthy donors. In the study overall: Unique TCRs numbering some 93 million, obtained from HLA-typed donors, made up an early data release.

Regarding the study as a whole: Earlier results showed most TCR beta V segments being productive about 87% or about 30% of the time. Later on, an analysis found that several of the most significant clusters appeared to be linked to common viral pathogens, which included parvovirus B19.

The PCR employed 60 Vbeta primers together with 13 Jbeta primers. Data came from immunoSEQ multiplex PCR; TCRdb stores just in-frame clones and leaves some out. The table has approximately 150,000 clones, 80% to 90% seen once. Looked up from germline, CDR1 is SGHRS and CDR2 is YFSETQ. CDR3 length: 14 residues. Trimming removed 3 bases from V and 12 bases from J; junction bases left unmatched: 8. The sequencing sample was made of PBMCs. V is TRBV5-1 and J is TRBJ1-6; TRBD1 agrees at 8 bases. The sequence derives from a woman in her late teens or twenties in good health and CMV-seropositive. Written as DNA, the CDR3 is TGCGCCAGCAGCTCACAGGGGGTTGGAGGACCCCTCCACTTT. Residues: CASSSQGVGGPLHF.